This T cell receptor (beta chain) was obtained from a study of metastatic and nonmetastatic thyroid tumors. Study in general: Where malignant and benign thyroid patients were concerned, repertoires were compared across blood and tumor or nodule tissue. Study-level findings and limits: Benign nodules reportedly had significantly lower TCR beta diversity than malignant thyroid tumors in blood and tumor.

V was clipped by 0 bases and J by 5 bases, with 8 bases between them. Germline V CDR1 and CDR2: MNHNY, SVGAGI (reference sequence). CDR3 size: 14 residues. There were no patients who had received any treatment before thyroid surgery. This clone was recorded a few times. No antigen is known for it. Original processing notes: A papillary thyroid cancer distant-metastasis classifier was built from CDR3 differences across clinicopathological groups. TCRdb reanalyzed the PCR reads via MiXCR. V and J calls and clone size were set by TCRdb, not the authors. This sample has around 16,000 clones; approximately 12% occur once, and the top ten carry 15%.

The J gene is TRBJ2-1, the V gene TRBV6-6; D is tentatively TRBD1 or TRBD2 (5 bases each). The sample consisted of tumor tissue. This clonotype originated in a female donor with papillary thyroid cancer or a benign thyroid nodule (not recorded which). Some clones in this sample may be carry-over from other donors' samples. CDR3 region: CASSYSRGNNEQFF. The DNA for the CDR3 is TGTGCCAGCAGTTACTCGAGGGGAAACAATGAGCAGTTCTTC.